The source of this T cell receptor (beta chain) is a study of cytomegalovirus exposure and HLA in healthy donors. With respect to this clone: Its antigen is not known.

Primers for the PCR totalled 60 Vbeta and 13 Jbeta. Sequencing was performed with immunoSEQ multiplex PCR; in TCRdb, only in-frame clones are kept and a portion is missing. The table includes a few hundred thousand clones, approximately 80% detected once. Overall study results and limits: Later analysis associated a missense DCLRE1C variant with TCR beta V- and J-gene trimming. Upon later analysis, TCR association rates were observed to vary by HLA locus, being highest for DRB1 and lowest for HLA-C.

Source material: PBMCs. This sequence originates from a girl under 18 in good health and CMV-seronegative.

CDR3: CASSERLPYNEQFF. For the CDR3, the DNA is TGTGCCAGCAGTGAGAGACTACCTTACAATGAGCAGTTCTTC. The chain links TRBV28 to TRBJ2-1, with D perhaps matching TRBD2 (5 bases). Germline CDR1 is MDHEN and CDR2 is SYDVKM. V lost 5 bases and J lost 4, with 12 bases in between. The CDR3 length is 14 residues.